Listed below are T cell receptor beta chains from one sample, sequenced in a study of blood T cell repertoires in COVID-19. Produced via immunoSEQ multiplex PCR; TCRdb's table is partial and in-frame only. The table includes 100,000 to 150,000 clones, 70% to 85% detected once. Sequencing was carried out using peripheral blood. These receptors came from a woman older than 75 with acute or convalescent COVID-19. CDR3s include the opening cysteine and the closing phenylalanine or tryptophan. A D gene is named only where the DNA matches it firmly. The listing skips clone size in some rows; elsewhere it reads once, few, many or a size class.

size	D	J	V	DNA	CDR3
.	.	TRBJ1-1	TRBV9	TGTGCCAGCAGCCCTAACACAGAGAACACTGAAGCTTTCTTT	CASSPNTENTEAFF
.	.	TRBJ1-5	TRBV20-1	TGCAGTGCTAGTGGTTCAGGGTATCAGCCCCAGCATTTT	CSASGSGYQPQHF
.	TRBD1	TRBJ2-3	TRBV11-3	TGTGCCAGCAGCTTCCCCAGGGGGGATACGCAGTATTTT	CASSFPRGDTQYF
.	.	TRBJ1-4	TRBV5-4	TGTGCCAGCAGCTTGGGAGGGATAACTAATGAAAAACTGTTTTTT	CASSLGGITNEKLFF
.	TRBD1	TRBJ1-1	TRBV18	TGTGCCAGCTCATCCTTACAGGGGGAGTCTGAAGCTTTCTTT	CASSSLQGESEAFF
.	.	TRBJ1-1	TRBV5-1	TGCGCCAGCAACACGAGGGAGGGAGGGTTAAACACTGAAGCTTTCTTT	CASNTREGGLNTEAFF
.	TRBD1	TRBJ1-6	TRBV4-1	TGCGCCAGCAGCCATATACTCAGGGGGCGGAATTCACCCCTCCACTTT	CASSHILRGRNSPLHF
once	.	TRBJ2-3	TRBV7-9	TGTGCCAGCAGCTTAGGGCAGAACACAGATACGCAGTATTTT	CASSLGQNTDTQYF
.	TRBD1	TRBJ1-2	TRBV7-2	TGTGCCAGCAGCACCAGGACAGGGGGCGACTATGGCTACACCTTC	CASSTRTGGDYGYTF
few	TRBD1	TRBJ1-3	TRBV9	TGTGCCAGCAGCGGACAGGGAGGCTCTGGAAACACCATATATTTT	CASSGQGGSGNTIYF
.	TRBD1	TRBJ1-1	TRBV7-8	TGTGCCAGCAGCTTATCGGACAGGGGGTTCAACACTGAAGCTTTCTTT	CASSLSDRGFNTEAFF
once	.	TRBJ1-4	TRBV27	TGTGCCAGCAGAAGGACACGGAATAATGAAAAACTGTTTTTT	CASRRTRNNEKLFF
.	.	TRBJ1-3	TRBV21-1	TGTGCCAGCATTGGGGACAGCTCTGGAAACACCATATATTTT	CASIGDSSGNTIYF
.	.	TRBJ2-5	TRBV5-1	TGCGCCAGCAGCGAAGGGACTGGGGGGGAGACCCAGTACTTC	CASSEGTGGETQYF
.	.	TRBJ1-6	TRBV5-1	TGCGCCAGCAGCCCCGACAGGCGGACCTATAATTCACCCCTCCACTTT	CASSPDRRTYNSPLHF
once	.	TRBJ1-5	TRBV19	TGTGCCAGTAGTACCCGGACAGGCAATCAGCCCCAGCATTTT	CASSTRTGNQPQHF
.	.	TRBJ2-7	TRBV11-2	TGTGCCAGCAGCTTTTCGGACATCTACGAGCAGTACTTC	CASSFSDIYEQYF
.	TRBD1	TRBJ1-6	TRBV19	TGTGCCAGTAGGGGACAGGGGTTTAATTCACCCCTCCACTTT	CASRGQGFNSPLHF
.	TRBD1	TRBJ1-6	TRBV5-1	TGCGCCAGCAGCCTGGCCGGGACAGGGAGGTCACCCCTCCACTTT	CASSLAGTGRSPLHF
few	.	TRBJ2-3	TRBV7-6	TGTGCCAGCAGCTTAGCGCAGGGCAGAAGTGGTACGCAGTATTTT	CASSLAQGRSGTQYF
.	TRBD2	TRBJ2-7	TRBV30	TGTGCCTGGATGCTAGGCCCACGGTACCGGGGGGGGTACGAGCAGTACTTC	CAWMLGPRYRGGYEQYF
few	TRBD2	TRBJ2-3	TRBV6-5	TGTGCCAGCTCCGGGACTAGCGGGGGGGCAGATACGCAGTATTTT	CASSGTSGGADTQYF